The 21 T cell receptor beta chains below were found in one sample sequenced in a study of blood T cell repertoires in COVID-19. TCRdb keeps only in-frame clones here, not all; method: immunoSEQ multiplex PCR. The sample shows some 250,000 clones, approximately 81% of them seen only once. The source material was peripheral blood. Every receptor here comes from a man aged 60-69 years with acute or convalescent COVID-19.

The CDR3 loop reads CAIGGGGSGYEQYF. The CDR3 DNA follows: TGTGCCATCGGGGGGGGCGGCTCCGGCTACGAGCAGTACTTC. The chain joins TRBV10-3 to TRBJ2-7; tentatively, D is TRBD2 (7 bases). This CDR3 is 14 amino acids long. The germline gives CDR1 ENHRY, CDR2 SYGVKD. Trimming removed 8 bases at V and 3 bases at J, with 17 bases between.

This chain links TRBV11-2 with TRBJ2-2, with D maybe TRBD1 (5 bases). The V gene's germline CDR1 is SGHAT and CDR2 FQNNGV. The CDR3 runs 14 residues. The germline V and J ends were trimmed by 5 bases and 6 bases, with 13 bases remaining between them. CDR3 in DNA: TGTGCCAGCAGCCTCTTAGTGGGGCCCGGGGAGCTGTTTTTT. Translated, it gives CASSLLVGPGELFF.

The chain joins TRBV9 to TRBJ2-3, with 8 nucleotides matching TRBD1. V was clipped by 7 bases and J by 3 bases; unmatched bases: 13. Germline V gene lookup returns CDR1 SGDLS and CDR2 YYNGEE. The CDR3 sequence is 16 residues long. The DNA of the CDR3 is TGTGCCAGCGGCGGTGCAGGGGGCGTTGGGACAGATACGCAGTATTTT. Its protein product is CASGGAGGVGTDTQYF.

The chain uses TRBV9 and TRBJ1-6, with TRBD1 identical over 7 bases. There are 14 residues in the CDR3. Germline CDR1 reads SGDLS; CDR2 reads YYNGEE. V lost 1 base, J lost 8 bases, and 3 bases stayed unmatched. In nucleotides, the CDR3 is TGTGCCAGCAGCGTATGGGACAGCCATTCACCCCTCCACTTT. This translates into CASSVWDSHSPLHF.

The V call is TRBV18, the J call TRBJ1-1; D call uncertain. With 1 base removed from V and 0 bases from J, the gap between germline ends came to 12 bases. This CDR3 spans 16 amino acids. From germline, CDR1 is KGHSH and CDR2 LQKENI. For the CDR3, the DNA is TGTGCCAGCTCACCACTCCCGAACAGCCTGAACACTGAAGCTTTCTTT. Encoded protein: CASSPLPNSLNTEAFF.

The chain carries TRBV4-2 and TRBJ2-3; the D gene is possibly TRBD2 (7 bases). V was trimmed by 4 bases and J by 1 base, leaving 15 bases between them. Germline V gene lookup returns CDR1 LGHNA and CDR2 YNFKEQ. This CDR3 contains 16 residues. The DNA of the CDR3 is TGTGCCAGCAGCCGGGGGGCGGGGGAGCGCACAGATACGCAGTATTTT. Protein: CASSRGAGERTDTQYF.

In its sample, this clone was seen once. The chain carries TRBV27 and TRBJ1-4; TRBD1 aligns across 7 bases. Trimming cost V 4 bases and J 4 bases; bases outside gene matches: 6. The CDR3 runs to 15 residues. Germline V CDR1 and CDR2: MNHEY, SMNVEV (reference sequence). In DNA, the CDR3 is TGTGCCAGCAGTTCCCCCCGACAGGGTAATGAAAAACTGTTTTTT. Translated: CASSSPRQGNEKLFF.

V and J are TRBV4-2 and TRBJ2-2, with D possibly matching TRBD1 (6 bases). Per germline, CDR1 LGHNA and CDR2 YNFKEQ. The CDR3 contains 16 residues. V gave up 4 bases and J gave up 4 bases, with 16 bases separating them. CDR3 nucleotides: TGTGCCAGCAGCCGCCCCGCGCAGGGGATCACCGGGGAGCTGTTTTTT. Its protein product is CASSRPAQGITGELFF.

This chain links TRBV2 with TRBJ2-1; no firm D call. V lost 2 bases to trimming and J lost 6 bases, with 8 bases between them. The CDR3 consists of 13 residues. Germline lookup yields CDR1 SNHLY and CDR2 FYNNEI. CDR3 nucleotide sequence: TGTGCCAGCAGTGAATTCCAGCGCAATGAGCAGTTCTTC. The encoded protein is CASSEFQRNEQFF.

The chain uses TRBV6-5 and TRBJ1-5; D not certain. The V gene's germline CDR1 is MNHEY and CDR2 SVGAGI. Trimming left V 0 bases short and J 2 bases short, with 8 bases between. The CDR3 length is 15 residues. CDR3 protein: CASSYSPTGNQPQHF. As DNA, the CDR3 is TGTGCCAGCAGTTACTCACCCACGGGCAATCAGCCCCAGCATTTT.

The chain uses TRBV10-3 and TRBJ2-1; D may be TRBD1 (6 bases). The CDR3 extends over 15 amino acids. Germline V gene sequence: CDR1 ENHRY, CDR2 SYGVKD. Trimming removed 4 bases at V and 10 bases at J, with 20 bases between. CDR3 DNA sequence: TGTGCCATCAGTGGCGAGGGTACAGGGACAAGCGAGCAGTTCTTC. Translated: CAISGEGTGTSEQFF.

Comment on this clone: This sample includes further DNA sequences coding for the same CDR3. This chain connects TRBV5-4 to TRBJ2-5, with a weak D call TRBD2 (5 bases). Trimming removed 0 bases at V and 5 bases at J, with 11 bases between. This CDR3 is built from 14 residues. Germline V CDR1 and CDR2: SGHNT, YYREEE (reference sequence). CDR3 nucleotide sequence: TGTGCCAGCAGCTTGGCCGGGGTTGGGGAGACCCAGTACTTC. Its translation is CASSLAGVGETQYF. Full variable domain (missing parts from reference TRBV5-4 and TRBJ2-5): ETGVTQSPTHLIKTRGQQVTLRCSSQSGHNTVSWYQQALGQGPQFIFQYYREEENGRGNFPPRFSGLQFPNYSSELNVNALELDDSALYLCASSLAGVGETQYFGPGTRLLVL.

This chain connects TRBV15 to TRBJ1-2; D perhaps matches TRBD1 (5 bases). The ends were cut back, 2 bases at V and 2 bases at J, with 9 bases in the middle. CDR1 is LNHNV, CDR2 YYDKDF, per germline (reference sequence). The CDR3 extends over 14 amino acids. In nucleotides, the CDR3 is TGTGCCACCAGCAGACTAGGGGTAAACTATGGCTACACCTTC. This translates into CATSRLGVNYGYTF.

This clone was seen a single time. This chain joins TRBV6-5 and TRBJ1-1, with D unresolved. This CDR3 has 11 amino acids. V was clipped by 4 bases and J by 7 bases, with 7 bases between them. Per the germline V gene, CDR1 is MNHEY and CDR2 is SVGAGI. Here the CDR3 reads CASSLGGEAFF. CDR3 coding DNA: TGTGCCAGCAGTTTGGGAGGTGAAGCTTTCTTT.

This sequence joins TRBV11-2 and TRBJ2-1; 7 bases agree with TRBD2. The junction had 7 bases not matched to a gene; V was cut back by 5 bases and J by 3 bases. The CDR3 extends over 15 amino acids. CDR1 and CDR2 (germline): SGHAT, FQNNGV. The CDR3 DNA is TGTGCCAGCAGCGGAGAGCGGGGACGCTACAATGAGCAGTTCTTC. Translated: CASSGERGRYNEQFF.

V gene TRBV7-2 combines with J gene TRBJ2-3; unclear D gene. Between the trimmed V and J ends, which lost 2 bases and 2 bases, there was a span of 8 bases. The CDR3 is 14 amino acids. Germline V gene lookup returns CDR1 SGHTA and CDR2 FQGNSA. CDR3 coding DNA: TGTGCCAGCAGCTTAAGTCAGATCACAGATACGCAGTATTTT. Amino acids: CASSLSQITDTQYF.

The chain combines TRBV3-1 (or the pseudogene TRBV3-2) with TRBJ2-5, with D possibly TRBD1 on 5 matching bases. The CDR3 length is 15 residues. Germline V gene data show CDR1 as LGHDT and CDR2 as YNNKEL (reference sequence). With 1 base removed from V and 2 bases from J, the gap between germline ends came to 11 bases. The CDR3 sequence is CASSQARGVQETQYF. Here the CDR3 DNA reads TGTGCCAGCAGCCAAGCTAGGGGTGTTCAAGAGACCCAGTACTTC.

This sequence joins TRBV9 and TRBJ2-1; D is uncertain. The V gene's germline CDR1 is SGDLS and CDR2 YYNGEE. This CDR3 comprises 15 residues. Trimming took off 4 bases at V and 2 bases at J, with 13 bases between the two ends. The CDR3 DNA sequence: TGTGCCAGCAGCCAAATGCACAATCCCTACAATGAGCAGTTCTTC. It encodes CASSQMHNPYNEQFF. The full variable domain, with the rest looked up from reference TRBV9 and TRBJ2-1, is DSGVTQTPKHLITATGQRVTLRCSPRSGDLSVYWYQQSLDQGLQFLIQYYNGEERAKGNILERFSAQQFPDLHSELNLSSLELGDSALYFCASSQMHNPYNEQFFGPGTRLTVL.

The chain carries TRBV9 and TRBJ2-1; TRBD1 aligns across 8 bases. The germline V gene encodes CDR1 SGDLS and CDR2 YYNGEE. V lost 4 bases and J lost 4; bases outside the gene matches: 7. The CDR3 spans 15 residues. This CDR3 is CASSTSGTGYNEQFF. In DNA form, the CDR3 reads TGTGCCAGCAGCACCTCCGGGACAGGTTACAATGAGCAGTTCTTC.

This rearrangement joins TRBV2 to TRBJ2-1, with a tentative D call TRBD2 (6 bases). This CDR3 has 14 residues. The V and J ends lost 5 bases and 3 bases respectively, with 11 bases between them. CDR1 SNHLY and CDR2 FYNNEI come from the germline V gene. The CDR3 spells CASSWDWGYNEQFF. CDR3 DNA sequence: TGTGCCAGCAGTTGGGACTGGGGCTACAATGAGCAGTTCTTC.

The chain is built from TRBV9 and TRBJ1-3; TRBD1 might be the D (5 bases). The CDR3 has 14 amino acids. The germline V and J ends were trimmed by 4 bases and 0 bases, with 8 bases remaining between them. Germline V CDR1 and CDR2: SGDLS, YYNGEE. As DNA, the CDR3 is TGTGCCAGCAGCCAGGGCACCTCTGGAAACACCATATATTTT. This gives the protein CASSQGTSGNTIYF.